These 14 T cell receptor beta chains were sequenced from one sample in a study of tissue T cells after allogeneic stem cell transplantation. The assay was immunoSEQ multiplex PCR, and TCRdb's table has in-frame clones only and misses some. Of about 21,000 clones in the sample, approximately 69% were seen once. The sample was blood. The receptors here all came from a female BALB/c mouse in good health. Strain haplotype at MHC: H2-d.

For this clone: Mouse germline and gene names are used. Read coverage stops 1 residue before the CDR3 terminus; the germline J gene supplies the remainder. This sample includes further DNA sequences coding for the same CDR3. This chain uses TRBV2 with TRBJ2-3; D gene uncertain. The V gene lost 1 base and the J gene lost 1 base, with 3 bases spanning the gap. Germline V CDR1 and CDR2: LGHNA, YSYQKL. CDR3 length equals 13 residues. This CDR3 is CASSQGGAETLYF. The sequenced part of the CDR3 DNA is TGTGCCAGCAGCCAAGGGGGTGCAGAAACGCTGTAT.

As concerns this clone: Mouse names are used for the genes. The read terminates 1 residue ahead of where the CDR3 ends, so the germline J gene completes it. The same CDR3 also results from other DNA sequences found in this sample. This chain connects TRBV13-2 to TRBJ1-3; no clear D. Germline CDR1 and CDR2: NNHNN and SYGAGS (reference sequence). CDR3 length: 13 residues. V gave up 1 base and J gave up 0 bases, with 2 bases separating them. The CDR3 sequence is CASGDNSGNTLYF. The CDR3 bases that were read are TGTGCCAGCGGTGATAATTCTGGAAATACGCTCTAT.

Remarks on this clone: Gene and germline names: mouse. The read falls 1 residue short of the CDR3 end, and the missing part is taken from the germline J gene. The rearrangement links TRBV5 to TRBJ2-4, with D hard to call. The CDR3 is made up of 14 amino acids. Trimming stripped 0 bases from V and 0 bases from J, with 4 bases between. Germline assignment: CDR1 LGHNA and CDR2 YNLKQL (reference sequence). The sequenced CDR3 bases are TGTGCCAGCAGCCAAGAACAAAGTCAAAACACCTTGTAC. Its protein product is CASSQEQSQNTLY. The whole CDR3 is CASSQEQSQNTLYF.

This clone turned up a few times. Here the gene names and germline are mouse. Read coverage stops 1 residue before the CDR3 terminus; the germline J gene supplies the remainder. V gene TRBV2 combines with J gene TRBJ2-3; D ambiguous. CDR3 length equals 14 residues. Trimming left V 4 bases short and J 0 bases short, with 8 bases between. Germline loops: CDR1 LGHNA, CDR2 YSYQKL. The CDR3 spells CASSPTVSAETLYF. The sequenced part of the CDR3 DNA is TGTGCCAGCAGCCCAACAGTTAGTGCAGAAACGCTGTAT.

With regard to this clone: These gene names are mouse names. The read ends 1 residue shy of where the CDR3 ends; the end is completed using the germline J gene. V is TRBV14 and J is TRBJ1-4; D uncertain. The CDR3 runs to 15 residues. CDR1 SGHDT and CDR2 FRDEAV come from the germline V gene. Trimming took off 3 bases at V and 0 bases at J, with 9 bases between the two ends. The DNA read from the CDR3 is TGTGCCAGCAGTTCTGACGAAATTTCCAACGAAAGATTATTT. It is translated as CASSSDEISNERLF. The CDR3 as a whole reads CASSSDEISNERLFF. The entire variable domain, with the rest obtained from reference TRBV14 and TRBJ1-4, is as follows: EAGVTQSPRYAVLQEGQAVSFWCDPISGHDTLYWYQQPRDQGPQLLVYFRDEAVIDNSQLPSDRFSAVRPKGTNSTLKIQSAKQGDTATYLCASSSDEISNERLFFGHGTKLSVL.

Concerning this clone: Gene names follow the mouse nomenclature. The read gets to within 1 residue of the CDR3 end, and the germline J gene fills in the rest. V is TRBV13-3 and J is TRBJ2-2; 8 bases are shared with TRBD2. This CDR3 comprises 15 residues. Germline trimming cut 2 bases from V and 2 bases from J; bases unmatched to any gene: 2. From germline, CDR1 is NNHDY and CDR2 SYVADS. CDR3 sequence reads: CASSEGGGNTGQLYF. CDR3 DNA (partial): TGTGCCAGCAGTGAAGGGGGGGGCAACACCGGGCAGCTCTAC.

With respect to this clone: Genes here carry mouse names. The read ends 1 residue before the CDR3 terminus; that terminus is restored from the germline J gene. This chain uses TRBV13-1 with TRBJ2-4, with no clear D. The CDR3 runs 13 residues. From germline, CDR1 is NSHNY and CDR2 SYGAGN. Trimming removed 0 bases at V and 5 bases at J, with 7 bases between. Partial CDR3 DNA: TGTGCCAGCAGTGATGGGACCTCAAACACCTTGTAC. It specifies CASSDGTSNTLY. The entire CDR3 reads CASSDGTSNTLYF.

Turning to this clone: Gene names are the mouse ones. CDR3 DNA, as far as it was read: TGCACCTGCAGTGCGGGACAGGGGGACTATGAACAGTAC. Its protein is CTCSAGQGDYEQY. The CDR3 reads in full as CTCSAGQGDYEQYF. The chain uses TRBV1 and TRBJ2-7, with 11 positions matching TRBD1. Read sequence stops 1 residue before the CDR3 end, and the germline J gene provides the missing end. V was pared by 3 bases and J by 3 bases, with 1 base of the junction left unmatched. Germline V lookup: CDR1 NSQYPW, CDR2 LRSPGD (reference sequence). The length of the CDR3 is 14 residues.

As concerns this clone: Germline and genes: mouse. The read falls 1 residue short of the CDR3 end, and the missing part is taken from the germline J gene. The rearrangement uses TRBV13-2 and TRBJ2-3; D gene uncertain. The CDR3 sequence is 11 residues long. With 0 bases removed from V and 4 bases from J, the gap between germline ends came to 0 bases. Looked up from germline, CDR1 is NNHNN and CDR2 is SYGAGS (reference sequence). The CDR3 region is CASGDAETLYF. Partial CDR3 DNA: TGTGCCAGCGGTGATGCAGAAACGCTGTAT.

As regards this clone: Genes and germline come from the mouse. The read terminates 1 residue ahead of where the CDR3 ends, so the germline J gene completes it. V gene TRBV29 combines with J gene TRBJ2-4; maybe TRBD2 (6 bases). CDR1 MSHET and CDR2 SYDVDS come from the germline V gene. V lost 5 bases and J 0 bases, leaving 9 bases between the germline ends. CDR3 length: 14 residues. The CDR3 here is CASSLWGSQNTLYF. The DNA read from the CDR3 is TGTGCTAGCAGTCTCTGGGGTAGTCAAAACACCTTGTAC.

Points on this clone: Mouse gene names and germline throughout. The read is 1 residue too short to cover the CDR3 end, so that end is filled in from the germline J gene. This chain links TRBV14 with TRBJ1-2; 9 bases agree with TRBD1. The CDR3 loop spans 12 amino acids. V dropped 7 bases and J dropped 2; count of bases not matched to a gene: 0. Germline V gives CDR1 SGHDT, CDR2 FRDEAV. The CDR3 loop is CASGTGNSDYTF. Incomplete CDR3 DNA: TGTGCCAGCGGGACAGGGAACTCCGACTACACC.

A remark on this clone: Mouse gene names and germline throughout. Read coverage stops 1 residue before the CDR3 terminus; the germline J gene supplies the remainder. This chain links TRBV19 with TRBJ2-7, with a weak D call TRBD1 (6 bases). Germline CDR1 FNHDT, CDR2 SITEND (reference sequence). The V gene lost 1 base and the J gene lost 0 bases, with 8 bases spanning the gap. The CDR3 has 14 amino acids. CDR3 amino acids: CASSIKGGSYEQYF. The part of the CDR3 DNA that was read is TGTGCCAGCAGTATAAAAGGGGGCTCCTATGAACAGTAC. Looking up the rest from reference TRBV19 and TRBJ2-7 gives the full variable domain: GGIITQTPKFLIGQEGQKLTLKCQQNFNHDTMYWYRQDSGKGLRLIYYSITENDLQKGDLSEGYDASREKKSSFSLTVTSAQKNEMAVFLCASSIKGGSYEQYFGPGTRLTVL.

This clone was detected only a few times. Mouse gene names apply. The CDR3 is cut off 1 residue early in the read; its end comes from the germline J gene. J is TRBJ2-7 and V is TRBV24, with D tentatively TRBD1 (5 bases). Trimming stripped 2 bases from V and 3 bases from J, with 11 bases between. The CDR3 is made up of 14 amino acids. Germline CDR1 reads KGHTA; CDR2 reads FRNEEI. The CDR3 DNA, read in part, is TGTGCCAGCAGTCTGGGCAGGGAAAGCTATGAACAGTAC. It yields the protein CASSLGRESYEQY. The entire CDR3 protein is CASSLGRESYEQYF.

In regard to this clone: Here the gene names and germline are mouse. The sequenced fragment ends 1 residue before the CDR3 boundary, so the rest is inferred from the germline J gene. J is TRBJ1-1 and V is TRBV13-3; no reliable D call. The germline V and J ends were trimmed by 1 base and 0 bases, with 1 base remaining between them. Germline CDR1 NNHDY, CDR2 SYVADS. The CDR3 runs to 12 residues. CDR3 loop: CASSDSNTEVFF. The CDR3 DNA, read in part, is TGTGCCAGCAGTGATTCAAACACAGAAGTCTTC.